The present entry profiles one T cell receptor (beta chain) with its context. The sample belongs to a study of blood T cell repertoires in COVID-19. In the study overall: Donors in the United States, Italy and Spain gave samples during acute or convalescent COVID-19.

Residents of 24 US areas, aged roughly 18 to 89 years, made up the participants. CDR1 is GTSNPN and CDR2 is SVGIG in the germline V gene (reference sequence). Trimming pared 2 bases from V and 6 bases from J, leaving 16 bases between. This CDR3 contains 14 residues. Generated by immunoSEQ multiplex PCR, the TCRdb table keeps only in-frame clones and is missing some. This table has about 140,000 clones, roughly 83% appearing once. V is TRBV30 and J is TRBJ1-2; D is unresolved. The TCR comes from a man aged 35 to 55 with acute COVID-19. Sequencing used PBMCs or T cells enriched from blood (not recorded which). The CDR3 nucleotides are TGTGCCTGGAGTCTCCAGGTTACCAACCATGGCTACACCTTC. This sequence encodes CAWSLQVTNHGYTF.